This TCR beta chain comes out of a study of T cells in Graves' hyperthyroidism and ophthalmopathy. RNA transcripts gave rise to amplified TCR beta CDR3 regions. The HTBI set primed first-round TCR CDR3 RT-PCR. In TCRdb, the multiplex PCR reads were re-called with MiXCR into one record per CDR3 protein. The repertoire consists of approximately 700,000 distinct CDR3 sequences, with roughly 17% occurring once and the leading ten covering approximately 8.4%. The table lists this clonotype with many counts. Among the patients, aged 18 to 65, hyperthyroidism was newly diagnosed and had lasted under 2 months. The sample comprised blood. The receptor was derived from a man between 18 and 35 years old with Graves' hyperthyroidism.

CDR3 DNA: TGTGCCAGCAGCCTTACGACAGGGGCGGGGGGCTACACCTTC. Translated: CASSLTTGAGGYTF. The gene calls are TRBV28 and TRBJ1-2, with 8 positions matching TRBD1. The V and J ends lost 6 bases and 8 bases, in that order; junction bases with no gene match: 11. Germline V gene lookup returns CDR1 MDHEN and CDR2 SYDVKM. This CDR3 is built from 14 residues.